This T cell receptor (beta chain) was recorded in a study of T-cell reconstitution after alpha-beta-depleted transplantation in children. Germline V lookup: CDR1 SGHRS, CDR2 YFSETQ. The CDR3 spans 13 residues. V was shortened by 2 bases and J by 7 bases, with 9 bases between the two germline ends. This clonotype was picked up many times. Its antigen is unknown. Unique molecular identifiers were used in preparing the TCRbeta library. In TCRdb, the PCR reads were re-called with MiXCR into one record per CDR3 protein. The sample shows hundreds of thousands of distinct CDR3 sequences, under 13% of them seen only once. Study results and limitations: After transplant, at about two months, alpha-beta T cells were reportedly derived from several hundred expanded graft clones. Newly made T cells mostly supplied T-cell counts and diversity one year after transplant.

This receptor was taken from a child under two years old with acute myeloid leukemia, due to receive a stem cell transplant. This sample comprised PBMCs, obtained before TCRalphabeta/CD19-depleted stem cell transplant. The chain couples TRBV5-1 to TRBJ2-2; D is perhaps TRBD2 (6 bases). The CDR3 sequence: CASSLGGFGELFF. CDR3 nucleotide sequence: TGCGCCAGCAGCTTAGGAGGGTTCGGGGAGCTGTTTTTT.